This T cell receptor beta chain was retrieved from a study of cytomegalovirus exposure and HLA in healthy donors. Looking at the study overall: Early release data held around 82 million unique TCRs from HLA-typed donors. Findings and caveats of the study: TCR beta sequences reportedly predicted the HLA-A and HLA-B alleles of most subjects accurately. As a later analysis revealed, most CMV-associated TCR beta chains appeared HLA-restricted. There were several of the most significant clusters that appeared linked to common viral pathogens in a later analysis.

Germline V lookup: CDR1 MDHEN, CDR2 SYDVKM. Trimming pared 5 bases from V and 5 bases from J, leaving 10 bases between. The CDR3 length is 13 residues. The study ran its PCR with 60 Vbeta and 13 Jbeta primers. Only in-frame clones appear in the TCRdb table, and some are missing; sequencing was by immunoSEQ multiplex PCR. The sample shows roughly 100,000 clones, about 12% of them seen only once. Concerning this clone itself: Its antigen is not known.

This clonotype originated in a man aged 40-49 years in good health and CMV-seropositive. Sequencing was carried out using PBMCs. This rearrangement joins TRBV28 to TRBJ1-5; unclear D gene. CDR3 loop: CASSATSYQPQHF. CDR3 nucleotides: TGTGCCAGCAGTGCGACATCTTATCAGCCCCAGCATTTT.